This T cell receptor beta chain was sequenced for a study of blood T cell repertoires in COVID-19. Study-wide context: Acute and convalescent COVID-19 samples came from the United States, Italy and Spain.

The CDR3 runs to 14 residues. Germline V gene sequence: CDR1 SGHRS, CDR2 YFSETQ. With 0 bases clipped from V and 9 bases from J, the junction kept 8 bases outside the gene matches. The assay was immunoSEQ multiplex PCR, and TCRdb's table has in-frame clones only and misses some. Of roughly 30,000 clones listed, about 79% were seen once; the top ten hold about an eighth. The chain links TRBV5-1 to TRBJ1-2; 7 bases are a match to TRBD1. The sample consisted of peripheral blood. The sequence was collected from a human donor in a cohort sampled during active COVID-19. Here the CDR3 DNA reads TGCGCCAGCAGCTTGGCCGCGACAGGGAAGCGCTACACCTTC. Its protein is CASSLAATGKRYTF.